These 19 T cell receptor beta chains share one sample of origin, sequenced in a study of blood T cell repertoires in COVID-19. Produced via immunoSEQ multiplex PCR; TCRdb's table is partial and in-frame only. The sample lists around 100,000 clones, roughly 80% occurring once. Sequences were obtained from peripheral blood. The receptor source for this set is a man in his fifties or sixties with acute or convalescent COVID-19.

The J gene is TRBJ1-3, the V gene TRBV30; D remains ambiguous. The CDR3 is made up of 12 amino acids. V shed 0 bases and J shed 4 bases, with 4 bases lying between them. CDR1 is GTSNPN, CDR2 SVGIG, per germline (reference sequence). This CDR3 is CAWSVRGNTIYF. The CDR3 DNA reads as TGTGCCTGGAGTGTTAGAGGAAACACCATATATTTT.

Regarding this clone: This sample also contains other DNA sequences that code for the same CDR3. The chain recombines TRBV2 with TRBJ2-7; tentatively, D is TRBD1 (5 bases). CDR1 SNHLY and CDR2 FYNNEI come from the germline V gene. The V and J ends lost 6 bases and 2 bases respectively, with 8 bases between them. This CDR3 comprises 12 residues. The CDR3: CASSVQAYEQYV. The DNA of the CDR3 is TGTGCCAGCAGCGTACAGGCCTACGAGCAGTACGTC.

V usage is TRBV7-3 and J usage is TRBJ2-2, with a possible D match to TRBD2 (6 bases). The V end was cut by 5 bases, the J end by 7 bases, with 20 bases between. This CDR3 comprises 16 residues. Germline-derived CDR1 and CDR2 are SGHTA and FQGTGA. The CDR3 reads CASSPPGRGESGELFF. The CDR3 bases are TGTGCCAGCAGCCCACCGGGTCGCGGGGAAAGCGGGGAGCTGTTTTTT.

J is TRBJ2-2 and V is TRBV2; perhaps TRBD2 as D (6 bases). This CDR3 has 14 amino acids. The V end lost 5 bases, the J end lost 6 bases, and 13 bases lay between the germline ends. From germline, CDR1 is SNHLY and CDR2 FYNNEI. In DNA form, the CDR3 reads TGTGCCAGCAGTCCCCCGGGAGTTCCCGGGGAGCTGTTTTTT. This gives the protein CASSPPGVPGELFF.

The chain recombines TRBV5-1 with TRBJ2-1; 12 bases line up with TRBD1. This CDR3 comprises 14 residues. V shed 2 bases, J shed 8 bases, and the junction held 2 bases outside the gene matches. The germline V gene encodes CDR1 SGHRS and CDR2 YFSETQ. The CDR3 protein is CASSFGTGGDEQFF. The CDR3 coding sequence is TGCGCCAGCAGCTTCGGGACAGGGGGCGATGAGCAGTTCTTC.

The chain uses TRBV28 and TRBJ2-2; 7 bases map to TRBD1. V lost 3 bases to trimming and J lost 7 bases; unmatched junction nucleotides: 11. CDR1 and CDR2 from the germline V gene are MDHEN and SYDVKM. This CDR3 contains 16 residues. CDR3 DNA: TGTGCCAGCAGTTTTCACCCGACAGGGCTCTACGGGGAGCTGTTTTTT. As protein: CASSFHPTGLYGELFF.

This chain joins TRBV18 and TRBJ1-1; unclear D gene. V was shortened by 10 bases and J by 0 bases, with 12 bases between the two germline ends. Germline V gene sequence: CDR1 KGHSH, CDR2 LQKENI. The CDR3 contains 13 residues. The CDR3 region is CATSGGLNTEAFF. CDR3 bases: TGTGCCACCTCCGGTGGTTTGAACACTGAAGCTTTCTTT.

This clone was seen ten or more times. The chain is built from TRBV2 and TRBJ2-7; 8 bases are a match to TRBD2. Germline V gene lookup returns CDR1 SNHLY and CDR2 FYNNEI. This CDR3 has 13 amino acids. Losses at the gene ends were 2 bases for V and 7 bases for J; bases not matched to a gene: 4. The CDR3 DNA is TGTGCCAGCAGTGAATGGACGGGAGGGGAGCAGTACTTC. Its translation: CASSEWTGGEQYF.

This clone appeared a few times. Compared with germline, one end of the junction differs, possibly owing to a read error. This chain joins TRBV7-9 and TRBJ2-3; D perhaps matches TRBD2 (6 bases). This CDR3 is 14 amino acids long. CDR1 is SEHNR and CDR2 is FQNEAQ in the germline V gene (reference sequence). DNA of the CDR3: TGTGCCAGCAGCATAGCGGCAAGCACAGATACGCAGTATTTT. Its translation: CASSIAASTDTQYF.

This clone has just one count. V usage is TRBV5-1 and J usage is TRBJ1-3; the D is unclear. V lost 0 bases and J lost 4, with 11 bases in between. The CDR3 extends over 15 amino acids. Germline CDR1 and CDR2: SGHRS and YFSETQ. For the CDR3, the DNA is TGCGCCAGCAGCTTGGACGGGTCTCCCGGAAACACCATATATTTT. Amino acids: CASSLDGSPGNTIYF. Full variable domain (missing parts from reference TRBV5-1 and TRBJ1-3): KAGVTQTPRYLIKTRGQQVTLSCSPISGHRSVSWYQQTPGQGLQFLFEYFSETQRNKGNFPGRFSGRQFSNSRSEMNVSTLELGDSALYLCASSLDGSPGNTIYFGEGSWLTVV.

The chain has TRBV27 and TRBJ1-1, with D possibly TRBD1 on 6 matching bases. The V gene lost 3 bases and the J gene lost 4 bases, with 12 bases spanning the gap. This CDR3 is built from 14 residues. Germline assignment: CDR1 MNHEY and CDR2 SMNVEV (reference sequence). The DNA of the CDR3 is TGTGCCAGCAGTTTCGGCAGGGGTGCCACTGAAGCTTTCTTT. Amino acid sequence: CASSFGRGATEAFF.

DNA for the CDR3: TGTGCCAGCTCTGGGGAGGGGAATGAGCAGTTCTTC. Protein: CASSGEGNEQFF. V gene TRBV2 combines with J gene TRBJ2-1, with 7 bases matching TRBD2. Looked up from germline, CDR1 is SNHLY and CDR2 is FYNNEI. V dropped 8 bases and J dropped 7; count of bases not matched to a gene: 5. The CDR3 is 12 residues long.

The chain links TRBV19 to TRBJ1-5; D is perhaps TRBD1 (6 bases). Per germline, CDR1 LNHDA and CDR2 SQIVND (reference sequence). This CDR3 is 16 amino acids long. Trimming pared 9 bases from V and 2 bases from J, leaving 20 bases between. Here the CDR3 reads CASDPQKGVGNQPQHF. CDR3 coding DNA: TGTGCCAGCGACCCCCAGAAGGGGGTGGGCAATCAGCCCCAGCATTTT.

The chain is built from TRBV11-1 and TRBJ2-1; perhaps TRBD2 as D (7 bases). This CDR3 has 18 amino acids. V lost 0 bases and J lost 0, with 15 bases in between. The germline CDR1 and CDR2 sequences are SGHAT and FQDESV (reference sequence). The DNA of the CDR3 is TGTGCCAGCAGCTTAGCGCCTCGAGGGGGGGGCTCCTACAATGAGCAGTTCTTC. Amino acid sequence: CASSLAPRGGGSYNEQFF.

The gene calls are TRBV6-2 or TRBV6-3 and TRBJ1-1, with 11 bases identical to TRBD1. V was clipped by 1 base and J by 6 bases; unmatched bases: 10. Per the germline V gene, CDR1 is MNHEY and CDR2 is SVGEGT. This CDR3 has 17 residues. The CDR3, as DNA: TGTGCCAGCAGTTACTTCGGGACAGGGGGTGAGATCGCTGAAGCTTTCTTT. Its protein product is CASSYFGTGGEIAEAFF.

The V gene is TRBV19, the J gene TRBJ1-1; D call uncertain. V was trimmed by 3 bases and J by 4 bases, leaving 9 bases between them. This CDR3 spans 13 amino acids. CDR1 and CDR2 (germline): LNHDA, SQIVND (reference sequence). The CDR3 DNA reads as TGTGCCAGTAGTATCAGACAAAGCACTGAAGCTTTCTTT. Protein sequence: CASSIRQSTEAFF. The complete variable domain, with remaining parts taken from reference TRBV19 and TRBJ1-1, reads DGGITQSPKYLFRKEGQNVTLSCEQNLNHDAMYWYRQDPGQGLRLIYYSQIVNDFQKGDIAEGYSVSREKKESFPLTVTSAQKNPTAFYLCASSIRQSTEAFFGQGTRLTVV.

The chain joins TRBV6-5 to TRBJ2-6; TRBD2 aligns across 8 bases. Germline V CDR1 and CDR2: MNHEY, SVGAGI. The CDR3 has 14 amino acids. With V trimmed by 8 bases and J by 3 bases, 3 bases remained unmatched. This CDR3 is CASQGLVGANVLTF. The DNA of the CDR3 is TGTGCCAGCCAGGGACTAGTTGGGGCCAACGTCCTGACTTTC.

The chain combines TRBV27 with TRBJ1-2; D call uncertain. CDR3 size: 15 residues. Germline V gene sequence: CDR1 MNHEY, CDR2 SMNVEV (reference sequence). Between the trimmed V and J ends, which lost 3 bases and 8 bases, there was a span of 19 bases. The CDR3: CASSFIPPVRRGYTF. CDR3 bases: TGTGCCAGCAGTTTCATTCCGCCGGTGAGGAGAGGCTACACCTTC.

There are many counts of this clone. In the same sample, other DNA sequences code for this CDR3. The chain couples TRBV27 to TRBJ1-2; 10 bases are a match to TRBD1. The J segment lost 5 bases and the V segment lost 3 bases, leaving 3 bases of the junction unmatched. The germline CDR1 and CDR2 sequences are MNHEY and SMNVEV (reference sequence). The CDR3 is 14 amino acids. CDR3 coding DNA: TGTGCCAGCAGTTTCTCGGGACAGGGGTATGGCTACACCTTC. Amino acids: CASSFSGQGYGYTF.